This T cell receptor beta chain was sequenced for a study of blood T cell repertoires in COVID-19. Generated by immunoSEQ multiplex PCR, the TCRdb table keeps only in-frame clones and is missing some. The sample records about 220,000 clones, approximately 83% being singletons. This CDR3 is built from 14 residues. Germline CDR1 is SGHTA and CDR2 is FQGNSA. J gave up 1 base and V 3 bases, and 1 base lay outside the gene matches. The sample was peripheral blood. The source of this sequence is a woman aged 25 to 39 who had recovered from COVID-19. The J gene is TRBJ1-1, the V gene TRBV7-2; 8 nucleotides match TRBD1. CDR3 residues: CASSLDRENTEAFF. CDR3 nucleotides: TGTGCCAGCAGCTTGGACAGGGAGAACACTGAAGCTTTCTTT.